Here is one TCR beta chain with its context. The assay was immunoSEQ multiplex PCR, and TCRdb's table has in-frame clones only and misses some. The table shows tens of thousands of clones, with roughly 95% occurring only once. The J segment lost 1 base and the V segment lost 8 bases, leaving 14 bases of the junction unmatched. The CDR3 covers 17 residues. Germline V CDR1 and CDR2: SGHAT, FQNNGV. This sample was taken from a study of technical replicates of blood from a few donors. The chain recombines TRBV11-2 with TRBJ2-1; 7 nucleotides match TRBD1. Sequencing input: T cells isolated from PBMCs. The source is a human donor in good health. The CDR3 spells CASRKPGQAPSYNEQFF. In DNA, the CDR3 is TGTGCCAGCCGAAAACCTGGACAGGCACCTTCCTACAATGAGCAGTTCTTC.